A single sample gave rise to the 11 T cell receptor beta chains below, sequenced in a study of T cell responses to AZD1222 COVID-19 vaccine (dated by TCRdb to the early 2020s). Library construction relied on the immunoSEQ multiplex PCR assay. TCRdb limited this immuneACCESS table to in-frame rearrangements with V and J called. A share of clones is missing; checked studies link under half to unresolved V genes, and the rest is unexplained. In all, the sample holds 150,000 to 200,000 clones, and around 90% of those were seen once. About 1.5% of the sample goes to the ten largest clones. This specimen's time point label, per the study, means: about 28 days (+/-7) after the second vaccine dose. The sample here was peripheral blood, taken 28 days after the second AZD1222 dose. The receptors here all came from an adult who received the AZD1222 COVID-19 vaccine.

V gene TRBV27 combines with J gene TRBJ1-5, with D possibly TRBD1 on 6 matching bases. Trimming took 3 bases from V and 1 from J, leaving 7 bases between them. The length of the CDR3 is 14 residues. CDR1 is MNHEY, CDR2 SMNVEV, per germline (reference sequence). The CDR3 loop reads CASSFQGSNQPQHF. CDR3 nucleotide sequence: TGTGCCAGCAGTTTTCAGGGGAGCAATCAGCCCCAGCATTTT.

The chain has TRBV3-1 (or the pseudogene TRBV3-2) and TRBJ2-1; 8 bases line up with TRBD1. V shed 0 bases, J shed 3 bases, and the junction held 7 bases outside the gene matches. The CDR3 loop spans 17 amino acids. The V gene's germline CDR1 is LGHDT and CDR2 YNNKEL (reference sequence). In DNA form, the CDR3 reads TGTGCCAGCAGCCAAGATCAAACAGGACAGGGCTACAATGAGCAGTTCTTC. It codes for CASSQDQTGQGYNEQFF.

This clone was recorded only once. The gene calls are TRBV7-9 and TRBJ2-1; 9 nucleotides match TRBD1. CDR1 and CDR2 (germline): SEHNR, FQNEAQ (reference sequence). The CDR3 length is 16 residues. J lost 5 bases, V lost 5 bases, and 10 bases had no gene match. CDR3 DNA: TGTGCCAGCAGCGCGGGGGACAGGGCGGTGAACAATGAGCAGTTCTTC. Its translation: CASSAGDRAVNNEQFF.

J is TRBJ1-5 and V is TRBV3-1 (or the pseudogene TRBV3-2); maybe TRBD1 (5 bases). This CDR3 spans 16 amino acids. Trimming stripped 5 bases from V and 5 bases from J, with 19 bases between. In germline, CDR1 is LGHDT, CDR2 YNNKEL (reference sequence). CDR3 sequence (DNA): TGTGCCAGCAGCATGAGGAACCGGGACGCCGATCAGCCCCAGCATTTT. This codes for CASSMRNRDADQPQHF.

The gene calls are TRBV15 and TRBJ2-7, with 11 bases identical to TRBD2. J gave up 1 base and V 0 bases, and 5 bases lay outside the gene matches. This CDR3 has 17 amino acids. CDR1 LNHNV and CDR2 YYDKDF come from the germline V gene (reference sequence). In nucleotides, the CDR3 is TGTGCCACCAGCAGAGAAGATAGCGGGGGGGAATCCTACGAGCAGTACTTC. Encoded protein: CATSREDSGGESYEQYF.

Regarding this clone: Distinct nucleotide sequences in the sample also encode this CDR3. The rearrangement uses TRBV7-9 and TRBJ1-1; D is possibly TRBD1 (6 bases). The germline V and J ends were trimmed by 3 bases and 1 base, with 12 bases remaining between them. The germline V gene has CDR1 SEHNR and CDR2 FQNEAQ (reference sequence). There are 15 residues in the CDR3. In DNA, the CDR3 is TGTGCCAGCAGCTTGGGGGGCGCGAGGAACACTGAAGCTTTCTTT. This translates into CASSLGGARNTEAFF.

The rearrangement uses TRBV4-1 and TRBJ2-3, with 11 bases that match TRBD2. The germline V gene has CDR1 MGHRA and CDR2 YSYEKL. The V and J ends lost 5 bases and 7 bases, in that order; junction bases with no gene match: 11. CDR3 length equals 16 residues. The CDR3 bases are TGCGCCAGCAGCGCATTTCTAGCGGGGGGAGGAAATACGCAGTATTTT. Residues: CASSAFLAGGGNTQYF.

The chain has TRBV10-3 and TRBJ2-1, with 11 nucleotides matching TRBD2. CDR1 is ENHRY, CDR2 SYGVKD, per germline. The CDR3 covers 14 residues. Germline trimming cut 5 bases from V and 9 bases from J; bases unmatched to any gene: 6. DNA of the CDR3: TGTGCCATCAGTTTAGCGGGAGGGCCGGTTGAGCAGTTCTTC. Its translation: CAISLAGGPVEQFF.

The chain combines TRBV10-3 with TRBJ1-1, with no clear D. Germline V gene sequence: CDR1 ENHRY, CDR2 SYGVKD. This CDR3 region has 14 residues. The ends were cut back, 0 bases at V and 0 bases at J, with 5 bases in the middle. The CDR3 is CAISESTVNTEAFF. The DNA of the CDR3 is TGTGCCATCAGTGAGTCGACGGTGAACACTGAAGCTTTCTTT.

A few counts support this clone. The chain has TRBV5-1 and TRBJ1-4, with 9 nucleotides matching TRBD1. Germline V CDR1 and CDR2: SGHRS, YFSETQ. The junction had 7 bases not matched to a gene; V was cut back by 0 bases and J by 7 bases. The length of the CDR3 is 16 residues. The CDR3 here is CASSLGATGGSEKLFF. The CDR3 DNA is TGCGCCAGCAGCTTGGGCGCGACAGGGGGAAGTGAAAAACTGTTTTTT.

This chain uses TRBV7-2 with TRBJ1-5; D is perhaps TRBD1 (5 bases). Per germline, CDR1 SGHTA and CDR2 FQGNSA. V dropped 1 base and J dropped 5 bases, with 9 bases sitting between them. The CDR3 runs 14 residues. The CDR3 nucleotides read TGTGCCAGCAGCTTAGGGCAGGGTTATCAGCCCCAGCATTTT. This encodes CASSLGQGYQPQHF.